These T cell receptor beta chains were read from a single sample in a study of Ad26.COV2.S vaccination and SARS-CoV-2 variants. Sequencing was performed with immunoSEQ multiplex PCR; in TCRdb, only in-frame clones are kept and a portion is missing. This table has 150,000 to 200,000 clones, around 88% appearing once. Source: peripheral blood, taken after recovery from COVID-19. These receptors originate from a human donor who had recovered from COVID-19. Both conserved end residues are part of each CDR3. Fields, in order: D gene, J gene, clone size, V gene, CDR3 protein, CDR3 DNA. D genes are given only for firm matches. Size tells how often a clone was seen (once, few, many) or the class of an expanded clone, and some rows leave it out.

>.|TRBJ1-1|.|TRBV6-5
CASSSGPNTEAFF
TGTGCCAGCAGTTCTGGTCCGAACACTGAAGCTTTCTTT
>.|TRBJ1-1|once|TRBV18
CASSPSGQSTEAFF
TGTGCCAGCTCACCAAGCGGCCAGAGCACTGAAGCTTTCTTT
>TRBD2|TRBJ2-1|.|TRBV19
CASSIDVSGTSGGPYNEQFF
TGTGCCAGTAGTATAGATGTGAGCGGGACTAGCGGGGGGCCTTACAATGAGCAGTTCTTC
>TRBD1|TRBJ1-6|few|TRBV6-1
CASSELDRGNSPLHF
TGTGCCAGCAGTGAACTCGACAGGGGCAATTCACCCCTCCACTTT
>TRBD2|TRBJ2-1|.|TRBV7-2
CAPGSGGDRNEQFF
TGTGCCCCCGGGAGCGGGGGGGATAGGAATGAGCAGTTCTTC
>.|TRBJ2-1|.|TRBV7-9
CASPPEGSRSYNEQFF
TGTGCCAGCCCCCCTGAGGGGTCTCGCTCCTACAATGAGCAGTTCTTC
>.|TRBJ1-6|.|TRBV9
CASSVAGPQGYSPLHF
TGTGCCAGCAGCGTAGCGGGGCCACAGGGTTATTCACCCCTCCACTTT
>TRBD1|TRBJ1-4|.|TRBV19
CASRMTGTLTNEKLFF
TGTGCCAGTAGGATGACAGGGACATTGACTAATGAAAAACTGTTTTTT
>.|TRBJ2-4|.|TRBV5-4
CASSLGAENIQYF
TGTGCCAGCAGCTTGGGGGCGGAAAACATTCAGTACTTC
>.|TRBJ2-2|.|TRBV27
CASSLRSRTGELFF
TGTGCCAGCAGTTTAAGGTCACGGACCGGGGAGCTGTTTTTT
>.|TRBJ2-7|.|TRBV19
CASSITGNYEQYF
TGTGCCAGTAGTATTACAGGAAACTACGAGCAGTACTTC
>TRBD1|TRBJ2-7|once|TRBV4-1
CASSRPGQGVEQYF
TGCGCCAGCAGCCGTCCGGGACAGGGGGTCGAGCAGTACTTC
>.|TRBJ2-7|.|TRBV15
CATSRDWGLRGFYEQYF
TGTGCCACCAGCAGAGATTGGGGCCTTAGGGGCTTCTACGAGCAGTACTTC
>.|TRBJ2-1|few|TRBV5-6
CASSLGFPSLNEQFF
TGTGCCAGCAGCTTGGGATTTCCATCCCTCAATGAGCAGTTCTTC
>.|TRBJ1-4|.|TRBV27
CASSLSVDSLGTNEKLFF
TGTGCCAGCAGTTTATCCGTCGACTCACTTGGGACTAATGAAAAACTGTTTTTT
>.|TRBJ2-7|.|TRBV19
CASSLIWDPYYEQYF
TGTGCCAGTAGTTTGATTTGGGACCCGTACTACGAGCAGTACTTC
>TRBD2|TRBJ2-2|.|TRBV14
CASRIAGGLAGELFF
TGTGCCAGCAGGATAGCGGGGGGCCTCGCCGGGGAGCTGTTTTTT
>.|TRBJ1-3|.|TRBV30
CAWSVLDTYSGNTIYF
TGTGCCTGGAGTGTACTGGACACCTACTCTGGAAACACCATATATTTT
>.|TRBJ1-5|.|TRBV4-1
CASSQVGANQPQHF
TGCGCCAGCAGCCAAGTTGGGGCCAATCAGCCCCAGCATTTT
>.|TRBJ1-3|.|TRBV6-5
CASHPAGSGNTIYF
TGTGCCAGCCACCCCGCGGGCTCTGGAAACACCATATATTTT
>.|TRBJ2-2|.|TRBV7-9
CASSPGGRGTGELFF
TGTGCCAGCAGCCCTGGGGGAAGAGGGACCGGGGAGCTGTTTTTT
>.|TRBJ1-2|.|TRBV30
CAWSPLGSVGYTF
TGTGCCTGGAGTCCGCTAGGGTCGGTTGGCTACACCTTC
>.|TRBJ2-3|.|TRBV27
CASSLSRRDTQYF
TGTGCCAGCAGTTTATCGCGGAGGGATACGCAGTATTTT
>TRBD1|TRBJ1-1|.|TRBV9
CASSLTGSAAEAFF
TGTGCCAGCAGCCTGACAGGGAGTGCGGCTGAAGCTTTCTTT
>TRBD1|TRBJ1-1|.|TRBV25-1
CASSLGRGLRTEAFF
TGTGCCAGCAGCCTTGGGAGGGGGCTGAGAACTGAAGCTTTCTTT
>.|TRBJ1-6|.|TRBV9
CASGQVGGGSPLHF
TGTGCCAGCGGTCAGGTGGGCGGGGGTTCACCCCTCCACTTT
>TRBD1|TRBJ2-1|.|TRBV2
CASSNYEGAPEQFF
TGTGCCAGTTCGAATTATGAGGGGGCACCTGAGCAGTTCTTC
>.|TRBJ1-1|.|TRBV4-1
CASRPAAGPNTEAFF
TGCGCCAGCAGGCCCGCCGCAGGGCCGAACACTGAAGCTTTCTTT
>.|TRBJ1-2|.|TRBV19
CASSSGRTVRRGYTF
TGTGCCAGTAGTTCGGGTCGGACAGTGCGCCGCGGCTACACCTTC
>TRBD1|TRBJ2-6|.|TRBV9
CASINRGEMAGANVLTF
TGTGCCAGCATCAACAGGGGGGAGATGGCTGGGGCCAACGTCCTGACTTTC
>TRBD1|TRBJ2-1|.|TRBV28
CASSSFGQGAYNEQFF
TGTGCCAGCAGTTCCTTCGGACAGGGGGCCTACAATGAGCAGTTCTTC
>TRBD1|TRBJ1-1|.|TRBV5-1
CASSNRGGNTEAFF
TGCGCCAGCAGCAACAGGGGTGGGAACACTGAAGCTTTCTTT
>TRBD1|TRBJ2-2|.|TRBV10-3
CAISGDTRGGELFF
TGTGCCATCAGTGGCGACACCAGGGGGGGGGAGCTGTTTTTT
>TRBD2|TRBJ2-1|.|TRBV5-4
CASIAGDYNEQFF
TGTGCCAGCATAGCGGGGGACTACAATGAGCAGTTCTTC
>.|TRBJ1-1|.|TRBV12-3/TRBV12-4
CASSLGGPEAFF
TGTGCCAGCAGTTTGGGGGGGCCTGAAGCTTTCTTT
>TRBD1|TRBJ1-6|once|TRBV6-5
CASVPGQGLISPLHF
TGTGCCAGCGTTCCTGGACAGGGGCTCATTTCACCCCTCCACTTT
>.|TRBJ2-5|.|TRBV30
CAWSTGSTETQYF
TGTGCCTGGAGTACAGGGAGCACGGAGACCCAGTACTTC
>.|TRBJ2-3|few|TRBV9
CASSPFNPSTDTQYF
TGTGCCAGCAGCCCATTCAACCCCAGCACAGATACGCAGTATTTT
>.|TRBJ1-5|once|TRBV25-1
CASSPNSNQPQHF
TGTGCCAGCAGCCCAAATAGCAATCAGCCCCAGCATTTT
>.|TRBJ2-1|.|TRBV3-1/TRBV3-2
CASSPSDSYNEQFF
TGTGCCAGCAGCCCATCGGACAGTTACAATGAGCAGTTCTTC
>.|TRBJ2-1|.|TRBV20-1
CSASPQGLGSYNEQFF
TGCAGTGCTAGTCCTCAGGGATTAGGCTCCTACAATGAGCAGTTCTTC
>.|TRBJ2-5|.|TRBV5-6
CASRTFPQETQYF
TGTGCCAGCAGGACCTTCCCGCAAGAGACCCAGTACTTC
>.|TRBJ2-3|.|TRBV5-5
CASSLLDSTDTQYF
TGTGCCAGCAGCTTGCTGGACAGCACAGATACGCAGTATTTT
>TRBD2|TRBJ2-7|.|TRBV19
CASSIVRSGRSYEQYF
TGTGCCAGTAGTATAGTGAGGAGCGGGAGATCCTACGAGCAGTACTTC
>TRBD2|TRBJ2-2|.|TRBV2
CASIASGPTGELFF
TGTGCCAGCATTGCTAGCGGGCCCACCGGGGAGCTGTTTTTT
>.|TRBJ2-3|once|TRBV9
CASSVFWGAADTQYF
TGTGCCAGCAGCGTTTTCTGGGGGGCTGCAGATACGCAGTATTTT
>TRBD2|TRBJ2-3|.|TRBV5-1
CASSLGGLALSTDTQYF
TGCGCCAGCAGCTTGGGGGGACTAGCGCTTAGCACAGATACGCAGTATTTT
>.|TRBJ2-1|.|TRBV7-2
CASSPMTLTHEQFF
TGTGCCAGCAGCCCTATGACGCTTACGCATGAGCAGTTCTTC
>.|TRBJ2-4|once|TRBV28
CASSSSHGQRNIQYF
TGTGCCAGCTCCTCGTCGCATGGACAAAGAAACATTCAGTACTTC
>TRBD2|TRBJ2-3|.|TRBV2
CASSVGGRASTDTQYF
TGTGCCAGCAGTGTGGGAGGGCGGGCGAGCACAGATACGCAGTATTTT
>.|TRBJ1-1|.|TRBV3-1/TRBV3-2
CASSQGGQDLEAFF
TGTGCCAGCAGCCAAGGGGGTCAGGACCTTGAAGCTTTCTTT
>TRBD2|TRBJ2-1|.|TRBV5-1
CASSLELAVSYNEQFF
TGCGCCAGCAGCTTAGAACTAGCGGTCTCCTACAATGAGCAGTTCTTC
>TRBD1|TRBJ2-7|.|TRBV5-5
CASSLDRGYYEQYF
TGTGCCAGCAGCTTGGACAGGGGATACTACGAGCAGTACTTC
>.|TRBJ1-5|.|TRBV5-6
CASSRTWGGNQPQHF
TGTGCCAGCAGCCGGACCTGGGGGGGCAATCAGCCCCAGCATTTT
>.|TRBJ2-4|.|TRBV4-1
CASSQDGPDLDRIRGNIQYF
TGCGCCAGCAGCCAAGATGGGCCCGACTTGGACCGCATAAGGGGCAACATTCAGTACTTC
>.|TRBJ1-2|.|TRBV9
CASSVVSLGDGGWGYGYTF
TGTGCCAGCAGCGTAGTATCCCTCGGGGACGGGGGATGGGGCTATGGCTACACCTTC
>TRBD1|TRBJ1-6|.|TRBV5-1
CASSQRTGDNSPLHF
TGCGCCAGCAGCCAACGGACAGGGGATAATTCACCCCTCCACTTT
>.|TRBJ1-4|few|TRBV9
CASSRDGNEKLFF
TGTGCCAGCAGCCGGGACGGCAATGAAAAACTGTTTTTT
>TRBD2|TRBJ2-5|.|TRBV18
CASSPTAGVVETQYF
TGTGCCAGCTCACCTACAGCGGGAGTTGTCGAGACCCAGTACTTC
>.|TRBJ1-1|.|TRBV7-6
CASTPGVGAVSEAFF
TGTGCCAGCACCCCTGGGGTGGGGGCCGTTTCTGAAGCTTTCTTT